The T cell receptor (beta chain) under discussion was sequenced for a study of tumor and adjacent non-tumor tissue in lung cancer. Overall study context: There were some 11 adenocarcinoma, 2 squamous cell carcinoma and 1 small cell lung cancer cases.

The CDR3 totals 18 residues. Germline loops: CDR1 SQVTM, CDR2 ANQGSEA. A modified ARM-PCR protocol with three rounds of nested PCR amplified TCRbeta. MiXCR, run by TCRdb on the multiplex PCR reads, gives a single entry per CDR3 protein. The sample records 80,000 to 100,000 distinct CDR3 sequences, more than 80% being singletons. RNA was extracted from bulk tissue without any cell sorting. This non-tumor lung sample came from over 3 cm beyond the tumor edge. Newly diagnosed lung cancer patients had thoracic surgery in China, August–late 2014, without prior chemotherapy. Findings and limits, study-wide: In normal lung, the top 100 clones were significantly more dominant than in tumor. TCR diversity was significantly greater in tumor than normal lung tissue.

For this clonotype: The antigen is unknown. At one end, the junction sequence differs from germline, possibly due to a read error.

The chain uses TRBV29-1 and TRBJ2-5; 12 bases are shared with TRBD1. This clonotype originated in a man aged 55 to 70 with small cell lung cancer. Sequencing was carried out using distant non-tumor lung tissue. The CDR3 DNA sequence: TGCAGCGCTGAAGATTACGAAAGCTGGGACAGGGGGCCGAAGACCCAGTACTTC. It is translated as CSAEDYESWDRGPKTQYF.